The 2 T cell receptor beta chains presented below share a single source sample, sequenced in a study of T cells in Graves' hyperthyroidism and ophthalmopathy (dated by TCRdb to the late 2010s). Library creation used multiplex PCR. Sequencing relied on an Illumina HiSeq 2000. The TCR beta CDR3 regions were amplified from the RNA transcripts. The first round of RT-PCR for the TCR CDR3 was performed with the HTBI primer set and the Qiagen OneStep RT-PCR kit. TCRdb reanalyzed the raw reads on its own, using fastp at Q25 for trimming and MiXCR for clone calling, and kept in-frame beta chains. Entries that share a CDR3 protein sequence are merged under the most common genes and DNA. Counted in this sample were 540,000 or so distinct CDR3 sequences; about half of them appeared once. The top ten clonotypes cover roughly 19% of the sample. The source material was peripheral blood or thyroid tissue (not recorded which). These receptors all stem from an adult woman with Graves' disease, either hyperthyroidism or ophthalmopathy (not recorded which).

This clonotype came up many times. The rearrangement joins TRBV5-1 to TRBJ1-5; no definite D call. Trimming took 0 bases from V and 6 from J, leaving 7 bases between them. CDR1 is SGHRS, CDR2 YFSETQ, per germline. The CDR3 is made up of 13 amino acids. The CDR3 here is CASSLEPAQPQHF. CDR3 sequence (DNA): TGCGCCAGCAGCTTGGAGCCGGCTCAGCCCCAGCATTTT.

Ten or more counts support this clonotype. CDR3 nucleotide sequence: TGTGCCAGCAGTGAAGGAAGGGGAGGGGCCGGGGAGCTGTTTTTT. Translated, it gives CASSEGRGGAGELFF. V is TRBV25-1 and J is TRBJ2-2; 7 nucleotides align to TRBD2. This CDR3 contains 15 residues. V gave up 2 bases and J gave up 6 bases; unmatched junction bases: 6. In germline, CDR1 is MGHDK, CDR2 SYGVNS.